A selection of T cell receptor beta chains follows, all from one sample in a study of cytomegalovirus exposure and HLA in healthy donors. Libraries were prepared by immunoSEQ multiplex PCR; TCRdb keeps only in-frame clonotypes and omits some of them. This repertoire shows roughly 280,000 clones, just over 85% found once; its top ten account for roughly 0.99%. The sample was PBMCs. The receptors come from a woman aged 18-30 years in good health and CMV-seronegative. Both conserved end residues are part of each CDR3. D genes are given only for firm matches. Some rows mark clone size as missing; the rest say once, few, many or name a class of expanded clone.

d_call,clone_size,j_call,v_call,cdr3_nt,cdr3_aa
NA,NA,TRBJ1-4,TRBV5-1,TGCGCCAGCAGCCCAGGGTCCACTAATGAAAAACTGTTTTTT,CASSPGSTNEKLFF
TRBD1,NA,TRBJ1-2,TRBV4-1,TGCGCCAGCAGCCAAGATCTAACAGGGGTTGGCTATGGCTACACCTTC,CASSQDLTGVGYGYTF
TRBD1,NA,TRBJ1-5,TRBV2,TGTGCCAGCGACGCTCAAGGACAGGGTCAGCCCCAGCATTTT,CASDAQGQGQPQHF
TRBD2,NA,TRBJ2-1,TRBV9,TGTGCCAGCAGCCCGGGGGGGACTAGCAGTTTTGAGCAGTTCTTC,CASSPGGTSSFEQFF
NA,NA,TRBJ1-5,TRBV6-1,TGTGCCAGCAGTCGGACAGATACCCGCAATCAGCCCCAGCATTTT,CASSRTDTRNQPQHF
NA,few,TRBJ2-7,TRBV4-3,TGCGCCAGCAGCCAAGATCGGTCCTACGAGCAGTACTTC,CASSQDRSYEQYF
NA,NA,TRBJ2-7,TRBV7-6,TGTGCCAGCAGCTTATTAGGGGGATCCTACGAGCAGTACTTC,CASSLLGGSYEQYF
TRBD1,NA,TRBJ2-7,TRBV28,TGTGCCAGCAGAAGGGGGCCCTTCTACGAGCAGTACTTC,CASRRGPFYEQYF
TRBD1,once,TRBJ1-3,TRBV5-1,TGCGCCAGCAGCTGGGGGACAGAGGGAAACACCATATATTTT,CASSWGTEGNTIYF
TRBD2,NA,TRBJ2-1,TRBV15,TGTGCCACCAGCAGAGAGAACCCGACTAGCTATATTGGGAATGAGCAGTTCTTC,CATSRENPTSYIGNEQFF
NA,NA,TRBJ2-6,TRBV5-1,TGCGCCAGCAGCCAACGACAGTCCTCTGGGGCCAACGTCCTGACTTTC,CASSQRQSSGANVLTF
TRBD2,NA,TRBJ2-3,TRBV30,TGTGCCTGTCAAGCGGGGGGCACAGATACGCAGTATTTT,CACQAGGTDTQYF
NA,NA,TRBJ1-3,TRBV1,TGCACCAGCAGCCGGACCCAGGGGGCACTCGGAAACACCATATATTTT,CTSSRTQGALGNTIYF
NA,NA,TRBJ1-1,TRBV30,TGTGCCTGGAGGGGAGGGGGGACTGAAGCTTTCTTT,CAWRGGGTEAFF
TRBD1,NA,TRBJ2-7,TRBV6-5,TGTGCCAGCAGTTACGTAGGACAGGGTATGGACTACGAGCAGTACTTC,CASSYVGQGMDYEQYF
NA,NA,TRBJ1-4,TRBV18,TGTGCCAGCTCACCCGACGGGAGCGGTGAAAAACTGTTTTTT,CASSPDGSGEKLFF
NA,NA,TRBJ2-5,TRBV18,TGTGCCAGCTCACCAGGTTCTCAGCGGGAGACCCAGTACTTC,CASSPGSQRETQYF
NA,NA,TRBJ2-3,TRBV4-1,TGCGCCAGCAGCCAAGACGCGGGCACAGATACGCAGTATTTT,CASSQDAGTDTQYF
TRBD1,NA,TRBJ1-5,TRBV6-6,TGTGCCAGCAGCACGACAGGGGGCAATAATCAGCCCCAGCATTTT,CASSTTGGNNQPQHF